These 2 T cell receptor beta chains originate from one sample sequenced in a study of Ad26.COV2.S vaccination and SARS-CoV-2 variants. The sample's treatment: 15 to 20 received Ad26.COV2.S at low or high dose, single or two shots; 5 received placebo; per-sample allocation not given. Sampling occurred on day 63 after the first vaccine or placebo injection. Method: immunoSEQ multiplex PCR; TCRdb's copy keeps in-frame clones and lacks some. Here the sample spans under 300,000 clones, roughly 87% being singletons. The sample was peripheral blood, taken in a trial of Ad26.COV2.S vaccine versus placebo. Receptors originate from a person between 18 and 59 years old who received the Ad26.COV2.S COVID-19 vaccine or a placebo.

CDR3 coding DNA: TGTGCCAGTAGTATTGATGGAGCGGGGCTCGGCACCGGGGAGCTGTTTTTT. This sequence encodes CASSIDGAGLGTGELFF. The rearrangement joins TRBV19 to TRBJ2-2; 7 nucleotides line up with TRBD2. V lost 3 bases, J lost 4 bases, and 11 bases stayed unmatched. Per the germline V gene, CDR1 is LNHDA and CDR2 is SQIVND (reference sequence). This CDR3 is built from 17 residues.

This clone is medium-sized by share. The genes are TRBV30 and TRBJ1-5; D gene ambiguous. The CDR3 runs 15 residues. In germline, CDR1 is GTSNPN, CDR2 SVGIG (reference sequence). Trimming took 6 bases from V and 0 from J, leaving 15 bases between them. The CDR3 protein is CACDEGYGSNQPQHF. CDR3 DNA: TGTGCCTGCGACGAAGGGTACGGTAGCAATCAGCCCCAGCATTTT.